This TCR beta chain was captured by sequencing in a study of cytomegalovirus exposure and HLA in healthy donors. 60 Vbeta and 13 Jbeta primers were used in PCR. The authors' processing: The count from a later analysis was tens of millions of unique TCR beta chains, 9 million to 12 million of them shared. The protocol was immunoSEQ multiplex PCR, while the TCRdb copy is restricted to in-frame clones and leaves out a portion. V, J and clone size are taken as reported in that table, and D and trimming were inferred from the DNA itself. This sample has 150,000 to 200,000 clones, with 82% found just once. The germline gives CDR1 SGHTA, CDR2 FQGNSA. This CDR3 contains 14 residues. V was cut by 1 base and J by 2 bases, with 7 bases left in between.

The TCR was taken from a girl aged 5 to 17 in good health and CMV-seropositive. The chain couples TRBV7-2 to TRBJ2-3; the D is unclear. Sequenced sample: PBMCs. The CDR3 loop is CASSLGAATDTQYF. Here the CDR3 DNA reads TGTGCCAGCAGCTTAGGGGCCGCCACAGATACGCAGTATTTT.